This T cell receptor (beta chain) was documented in a study of control samples from healthy donors and cancer patients. The repertoire was sequenced with immunoSEQ multiplex PCR; TCRdb's copy has only in-frame clones and lacks some. The sample contains more than 100,000 clones, 80% to 95% of which appear only once. This clone was recorded a few times. The germline gives CDR1 SGHAT, CDR2 FQNNGV. The CDR3 length is 14 residues. Trimming stripped 0 bases from V and 6 bases from J, with 12 bases between. This clonotype was sampled from a man aged 18 to 29 in good health. The rearrangement uses TRBV11-2 and TRBJ2-7; tentative D call: TRBD2 (6 bases). Sequencing was performed on blood. CDR3 amino acids: CASSLEAGRSEQYV. As DNA, the CDR3 is TGTGCCAGCAGCTTAGAGGCCGGGAGAAGCGAGCAGTACGTC.